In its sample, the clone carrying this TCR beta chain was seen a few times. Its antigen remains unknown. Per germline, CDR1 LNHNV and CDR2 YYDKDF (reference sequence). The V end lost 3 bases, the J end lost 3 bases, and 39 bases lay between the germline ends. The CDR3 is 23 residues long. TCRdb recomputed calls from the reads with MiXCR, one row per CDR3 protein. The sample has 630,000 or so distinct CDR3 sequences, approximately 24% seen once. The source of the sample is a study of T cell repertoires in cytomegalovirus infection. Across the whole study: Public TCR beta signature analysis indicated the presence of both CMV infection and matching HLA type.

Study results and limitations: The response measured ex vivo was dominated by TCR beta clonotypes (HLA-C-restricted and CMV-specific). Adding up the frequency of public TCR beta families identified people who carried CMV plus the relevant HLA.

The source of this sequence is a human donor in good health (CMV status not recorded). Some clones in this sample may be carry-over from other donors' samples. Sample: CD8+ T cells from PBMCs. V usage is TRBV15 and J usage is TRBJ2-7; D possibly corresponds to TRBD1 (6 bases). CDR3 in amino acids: CATSSKPLRTARLPPAAVYEQYV. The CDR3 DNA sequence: TGTGCCACCAGCAGCAAGCCACTTAGGACAGCGAGACTGCCTCCGGCCGCCGTCTACGAGCAGTACGTC.